The 13 T cell receptor beta chains given below trace back to one sample, sequenced in a study of blood T cells in healthy people across ages. The second PCR ran roughly 6 to 12 cycles with a sample-barcoded 5' primer and J-beta primers. TCRdb processed the 5' RACE reads anew with MiXCR; each CDR3 protein has one entry. The sample lists hundreds of thousands of distinct CDR3 sequences; approximately 21% were seen once. What was sequenced was blood. The receptor set was obtained from a man aged 65 to 85 in good health.

The V gene is TRBV24-1, the J gene TRBJ2-5, with a possible D match to TRBD2 (6 bases). Germline V gene lookup returns CDR1 KGHDR and CDR2 SFDVKD. The CDR3 spans 13 residues. V lost 5 bases and J 0 bases, leaving 6 bases between the germline ends. CDR3 protein: CATSGTNQETQYF. CDR3 DNA sequence: TGTGCCACCAGTGGGACTAACCAAGAGACCCAGTACTTC.

This clonotype turned up a few times. The chain combines TRBV12-3 or TRBV12-4 with TRBJ1-3, with no clear D. There are 13 residues in the CDR3. Trimming pared 5 bases from V and 0 bases from J, leaving 5 bases between. The CDR3 loop is CASSPNSGNTIYF. CDR3 sequence (DNA): TGTGCCAGCAGTCCGAACTCTGGAAACACCATATATTTT.

This clonotype occurred a few times. CDR3 sequence reads: CASSIGASGSGEQYF. The CDR3 coding sequence is TGTGCCAGTAGCATTGGGGCTAGCGGGAGTGGCGAGCAGTACTTC. This chain joins TRBV19 and TRBJ2-7, with 10 bases aligning to TRBD2. V lost 6 bases, J lost 6 bases, and 11 bases stayed unmatched. Germline-derived CDR1 and CDR2 are LNHDA and SQIVND (reference sequence). This CDR3 spans 15 amino acids.

Only a few counts were recorded for this clonotype. The CDR3 reads CASSSTAGDGYTF. CDR3 nucleotides: TGTGCCAGCAGCTCAACCGCAGGAGATGGCTACACCTTC. The chain links TRBV7-2 to TRBJ1-2; D not certain. From germline, CDR1 is SGHTA and CDR2 FQGNSA. The CDR3 is 13 residues long. With 4 bases removed from V and 6 bases from J, the gap between germline ends came to 12 bases.

This chain connects TRBV20-1 to TRBJ2-7, with D possibly matching TRBD2 (5 bases). V lost 1 base, J lost 6 bases, and 19 bases lay in between. The CDR3 consists of 15 residues. Looked up from germline, CDR1 is DFQATT and CDR2 is SNEGSKA (reference sequence). The CDR3 spells CSARVSLRLAGEQYF. DNA for the CDR3: TGCAGTGCTAGAGTCTCCCTCAGGCTAGCAGGCGAGCAGTACTTC.

This clonotype was seen only a few times. The V and J genes are TRBV25-1 and TRBJ2-3; the match to TRBD2 covers 12 bases. CDR3 size: 18 residues. V gave up 6 bases and J gave up 3 bases; unmatched junction bases: 13. CDR1 is MGHDK and CDR2 is SYGVNS in the germline V gene. CDR3 bases: TGTGCCAGCAGCCGGACTAGCGGGATTCACCAGGGTACAGATACGCAGTATTTT. This gives the protein CASSRTSGIHQGTDTQYF.

This clonotype was counted many times. The chain couples TRBV15 to TRBJ2-7; possibly TRBD1 for D (5 bases). The CDR3 length is 14 residues. Germline CDR1 is LNHNV and CDR2 is YYDKDF (reference sequence). The ends were cut back, 0 bases at V and 2 bases at J, with 8 bases in the middle. The CDR3 here is CATSRDQGPYEQYF. DNA of the CDR3: TGTGCCACCAGCAGAGATCAGGGTCCCTACGAGCAGTACTTC.

This clonotype was seen a handful of times. The chain recombines TRBV20-1 with TRBJ2-4; the match to TRBD1 covers 8 bases. With V trimmed by 5 bases and J by 0 bases, 9 bases remained unmatched. Germline V lookup: CDR1 DFQATT, CDR2 SNEGSKA (reference sequence). The CDR3 has 16 amino acids. CDR3 DNA: TGCAGTGCTCAAATCGCCACAGGGGGAGCCAAAAACATTCAGTACTTC. It specifies CSAQIATGGAKNIQYF.

This clonotype was seen more than once but under ten times. The chain joins TRBV29-1 to TRBJ2-5; D gene uncertain. The ends were cut back, 4 bases at V and 3 bases at J, with 6 bases in the middle. Germline lookup yields CDR1 SQVTM and CDR2 ANQGSEA. The CDR3 is 11 residues long. The CDR3 loop is CSVAPEETQYF. In DNA form, the CDR3 reads TGCAGCGTTGCCCCAGAAGAGACCCAGTACTTC.

The V call is TRBV20-1, the J call TRBJ2-3; 7 bases are a match to TRBD2. The CDR3 consists of 15 residues. J was trimmed by 1 base and V by 3 bases; bases with no gene match: 7. Germline CDR1 DFQATT, CDR2 SNEGSKA (reference sequence). The CDR3 coding sequence is TGCAGTGCTAGGGTGTGGCTAGCGGGCACAGATACGCAGTATTTT. Encoded protein: CSARVWLAGTDTQYF.

The DNA for the CDR3 is TGCAGTGCTAGTCAAGATGCCCAAGAGACCCAGTACTTC. Its protein product is CSASQDAQETQYF. The gene calls are TRBV20-1 and TRBJ2-5; D not certain. Between the trimmed V and J ends, which lost 3 bases and 1 base, there was a span of 9 bases. Germline V CDR1 and CDR2: DFQATT, SNEGSKA (reference sequence). The CDR3 extends over 13 amino acids.

V and J are TRBV19 and TRBJ2-1, with 9 bases that match TRBD2. The CDR3 consists of 17 residues. The J segment lost 5 bases and the V segment lost 1 base, leaving 9 bases of the junction unmatched. Germline loops: CDR1 LNHDA, CDR2 SQIVND (reference sequence). For the CDR3, the DNA is TGTGCCAGTAGTATAGGGGTCGGAGCGGGAGGCCACAATGAGCAGTTCTTC. Translation: CASSIGVGAGGHNEQFF.

The chain links TRBV28 to TRBJ2-3, with D perhaps matching TRBD1 or TRBD2 (5 bases each). Looked up from germline, CDR1 is MDHEN and CDR2 is SYDVKM. With 0 bases removed from V and 5 bases from J, the gap between germline ends came to 6 bases. The CDR3 sequence is 13 residues long. The DNA of the CDR3 is TGTGCCAGCAGTTTATGGGGGGAAGATACGCAGTATTTT. It yields the protein CASSLWGEDTQYF.